These 31 T cell receptor beta chains were all obtained from the same sample, sequenced in a study of OX40 agonist ivuxolimab in advanced cancers. Assay: immunoSEQ multiplex PCR; the TCRdb copy retains only in-frame clones and omits some. The table lists some 200 clones, about 88% of them singletons. This specimen was collected in a trial of the OX40 agonist ivuxolimab. Receptor source: an adult with an advanced solid tumor such as melanoma, head and neck, liver or kidney cancer.

V is TRBV11-3 and J is TRBJ2-3; maybe TRBD2 (5 bases). With 2 bases removed from V and 1 base from J, the gap between germline ends came to 7 bases. This CDR3 contains 14 residues. Germline assignment: CDR1 SGHNT and CDR2 YENEEA. The CDR3 loop reads CASSLNGGTDTQYF. The CDR3, as DNA: TGTGCCAGCAGCTTAAACGGGGGCACAGATACGCAGTATTTT.

The V and J genes are TRBV19 and TRBJ2-1; D is possibly TRBD1 or TRBD2 (6 bases each). V dropped 8 bases and J dropped 7 bases, with 18 bases sitting between them. Germline V gene sequence: CDR1 LNHDA, CDR2 SQIVND (reference sequence). The CDR3 loop spans 14 amino acids. CDR3 amino acids: CASRTKGGLNEQFF. CDR3 DNA sequence: TGTGCCAGTCGGACCAAGGGGGGCCTGAATGAGCAGTTCTTC.

The gene calls are TRBV6-8 and TRBJ2-5; possibly TRBD2 for D (6 bases). Trimming cost V 2 bases and J 3 bases, with 13 bases left between them. Germline V gives CDR1 MNHGY, CDR2 SAAAGT. The CDR3 covers 15 residues. The CDR3 region has the DNA TGTGCCAGCAGTTACACCTGGGAGGAAAAAGAGACCCAGTACTTC. Translating gives CASSYTWEEKETQYF.

About this clone: A junction boundary mismatches the germline segment, possibly from a read error. The DNA contains a base that is ambiguous or unread; its residue becomes X. This chain connects TRBV28 to TRBJ2-5; the match to TRBD2 covers 7 bases. Per the germline V gene, CDR1 is MDHEN and CDR2 is SYDVKM. This CDR3 spans 14 amino acids. In DNA, the CDR3 is TGTGCCACCCTGGGGCTAGCGGTCCAAGARACCCAGTACTTC. Residues: CATLGLAVQXTQYF. The entire CDR3 protein reads CATLGLAVQETQYF.

This clone was seen only once. The rearrangement joins TRBV30 to TRBJ1-5; TRBD1 is a possible D gene (6 bases). Trimming cost V 0 bases and J 6 bases, with 18 bases left between them. CDR1 is GTSNPN and CDR2 is SVGIG in the germline V gene (reference sequence). There are 16 residues in the CDR3. CDR3 coding DNA: TGTGCCTGGAGTGTAGGGGGAGCAGGGTTAAGTCAGCCCCAGCATTTT. Translating it yields CAWSVGGAGLSQPQHF.

The J gene is TRBJ2-3, the V gene TRBV6-8; D is unclear. Trimming cost V 0 bases and J 5 bases, with 6 bases left between them. Germline V gives CDR1 MNHGY, CDR2 SAAAGT. The CDR3 runs 13 residues. In DNA form, the CDR3 reads TGTGCCAGCAGTTACTCGGACGGAGATACGCAGTATTTT. This gives the protein CASSYSDGDTQYF.

This clone was recorded once. The V gene is TRBV6-8, the J gene TRBJ2-3; D is undetermined. Trimming stripped 4 bases from V and 5 bases from J, with 7 bases between. The CDR3 consists of 12 residues. The germline V gene encodes CDR1 MNHGY and CDR2 SAAAGT. In DNA form, the CDR3 reads TGTGCCAGCAGTTTCTCAGTAGATACGCAGTATTTT. Protein product: CASSFSVDTQYF.

V is TRBV11-3 and J is TRBJ1-5; the D gene is possibly TRBD1 (6 bases). The V end lost 3 bases, the J end lost 0 bases, and 18 bases lay between the germline ends. Looked up from germline, CDR1 is SGHNT and CDR2 is YENEEA. This CDR3 has 18 amino acids. The CDR3 loop is CASSLVGGAGYSNQPQHF. In DNA form, the CDR3 reads TGTGCCAGCAGCTTGGTTGGGGGGGCAGGGTATAGCAATCAGCCCCAGCATTTT.

The gene calls are TRBV1 and TRBJ2-1; TRBD2 was called by the table and not checked on the DNA. TRBV1 is flagged as a pseudogene. The CDR3 sequence is 16 residues long. The CDR3 protein is CASSLPSGGVRNEQFF. The CDR3 nucleotides are TGCGCCAGCAGCCTTCCCAGCGGGGGGGTTCGAAATGAGCAGTTCTTC.

This chain's CDR3 is CASSQVDDSNQPQHF. The CDR3 nucleotides are TGCGCCAGCAGCCAAGTGGACGATAGCAATCAGCCCCAGCATTTT. The chain is built from TRBV23-1 and TRBJ1-5; no firm D call. TRBV23-1 is an ORF for which the function is uncertain. The V and J ends lost 6 bases and 0 bases respectively, with 12 bases between them. The CDR3 runs 15 residues.

The chain recombines TRBV6-4 with TRBJ1-6; TRBD1 is a possible D gene (6 bases). V lost 5 bases to trimming and J lost 0 bases, with 17 bases between them. The CDR3 sequence is 18 residues long. The germline CDR1 and CDR2 sequences are MRHNA and SNTAGT. Written as DNA, the CDR3 is TGTGCCAGCAGTCCCGAGGGGGGATTCAGCTCCTATAATTCACCCCTCCACTTT. It specifies CASSPEGGFSSYNSPLHF.

The chain combines TRBV11-3 with TRBJ2-1; 9 bases align to TRBD1. The V and J ends lost 3 bases and 7 bases, in that order; junction bases with no gene match: 4. Germline V gene lookup returns CDR1 SGHNT and CDR2 YENEEA. CDR3 length: 14 residues. CDR3 protein: CASSLGTGLNEQFF. The CDR3 nucleotides read TGTGCCAGCAGCTTGGGGACAGGGTTAAATGAGCAGTTCTTC.

The chain combines TRBV10-2 with TRBJ2-7; weak D call: TRBD1 (5 bases). From germline, CDR1 is WSHSY and CDR2 SAAADI. The length of the CDR3 is 13 residues. The V end was cut by 3 bases, the J end by 2 bases, with 8 bases between. CDR3 in DNA: TGCGCCAGCAGTGACCAGGGTGCCTACGAGCAGTACTTC. Protein sequence: CASSDQGAYEQYF.

CDR3 loop: CASSPSRDIYSRANVLTF. CDR3 in DNA: TGTGCCAGCTCACCGTCAAGGGACATTTACAGTCGGGCCAACGTCCTGACTTTC. The chain combines TRBV18 with TRBJ2-6; TRBD1 is a possible D gene (6 bases). The CDR3 extends over 18 amino acids. V lost 3 bases and J 5 bases, leaving 20 bases between the germline ends. Looked up from germline, CDR1 is KGHSH and CDR2 is LQKENI.

The chain employs TRBV28 and TRBJ1-5; D is perhaps TRBD1 (6 bases). Trimming took 9 bases from V and 0 from J, leaving 9 bases between them. The CDR3 has 13 residues. Germline V gene data show CDR1 as MDHEN and CDR2 as SYDVKM. DNA for the CDR3: TGTGCCAGTACAGGGAATAGCAATCAGCCCCAGCATTTT. Its translation is CASTGNSNQPQHF.

This chain uses TRBV6-8 with TRBJ2-5; D call uncertain. Looked up from germline, CDR1 is MNHGY and CDR2 is SAAAGT. The CDR3 sequence is 15 residues long. V lost 7 bases, J lost 1 base, and 16 bases lay in between. The CDR3 sequence is CASIQTAPGQETQYF. Written as DNA, the CDR3 is TGTGCCAGCATCCAGACCGCTCCGGGCCAAGAGACCCAGTACTTC.

J is TRBJ1-4 and V is TRBV12-5; TRBD1 aligns across 7 bases. CDR1 LGHNT and CDR2 FRNRAP come from the germline V gene. The CDR3 spans 14 residues. Here the CDR3 DNA reads TGTGCCAGCACCGTACAGGGGATAAATGAAAAACTGTTTTTT. Residues: CASTVQGINEKLFF.

The chain recombines TRBV28 with TRBJ2-3; D is ambiguous. V was shortened by 3 bases and J by 4 bases, with 8 bases between the two germline ends. The CDR3 extends over 13 amino acids. Per germline, CDR1 MDHEN and CDR2 SYDVKM. The DNA of the CDR3 is TGTGCCAGCAGTTTCGATATCGCAGATACGCAGTATTTT. Encoded protein: CASSFDIADTQYF.

This sequence joins TRBV6-8 and TRBJ1-5; 9 bases fit TRBD1. Germline values: CDR1 MNHGY, CDR2 SAAAGT. The V gene end was trimmed by 6 bases and the J gene end by 4 bases; junction bases not matched to a gene: 1. This CDR3 has 13 residues. This CDR3 is CASRGTGNQPQHF. CDR3 coding DNA: TGTGCCAGCAGGGGGACAGGGAATCAGCCCCAGCATTTT.

This chain joins TRBV19 and TRBJ1-3, with D possibly being TRBD1 (6 bases). The V and J ends lost 5 bases and 2 bases respectively, with 16 bases between them. Looked up from germline, CDR1 is LNHDA and CDR2 is SQIVND (reference sequence). There are 16 residues in the CDR3. The CDR3 DNA reads TGTGCCAGTAGTGCCTCCGGGACACTCGCTGGAAACACCATATATTTT. Its protein product is CASSASGTLAGNTIYF.

This clone occurred a few times. The chain links TRBV6-8 to TRBJ1-1; 8 nucleotides match TRBD1. With 4 bases clipped from V and 4 bases from J, the junction kept 8 bases outside the gene matches. CDR3 length: 15 amino acids. The germline V gene has CDR1 MNHGY and CDR2 SAAAGT. CDR3 nucleotides: TGTGCCAGCAGTTCACAGGGGGAGGTGCGCACTGAAGCTTTCTTT. This sequence encodes CASSSQGEVRTEAFF.

The chain links TRBV19 to TRBJ1-2; no clear D gene. V shed 3 bases and J shed 0 bases, with 11 bases lying between them. The germline V gene has CDR1 LNHDA and CDR2 SQIVND (reference sequence). CDR3 length equals 15 residues. CDR3 DNA: TGTGCCAGTAGTATGGTGGCGGATGCTAACTATGGCTACACCTTC. It yields the protein CASSMVADANYGYTF.

This chain links TRBV19 with TRBJ1-2; TRBD1 is a possible D gene (6 bases). V lost 5 bases, J lost 4 bases, and 23 bases lay in between. Germline V CDR1 and CDR2: LNHDA, SQIVND (reference sequence). The CDR3 is 17 amino acids. The CDR3 DNA is TGTGCCAGTAGTCCCGGGGGTACCGGGACACGCTTCTATGGCTACACCTTC. Protein: CASSPGGTGTRFYGYTF.

This chain links TRBV6-8 with TRBJ2-3; 12 bases are shared with TRBD1. Germline CDR1 and CDR2: MNHGY and SAAAGT. J gave up 3 bases and V 5 bases, and 12 bases lay outside the gene matches. The CDR3 has 18 residues. The CDR3 region has the DNA TGTGCCAGCAGTAAGAGACCGGGACAGGGGGCGAGGACAGATACGCAGTATTTT. Protein: CASSKRPGQGARTDTQYF.

The rearrangement links TRBV19 to TRBJ1-6; 7 positions match TRBD1. Per germline, CDR1 LNHDA and CDR2 SQIVND (reference sequence). The CDR3 spans 14 residues. V gave up 5 bases and J gave up 5 bases; unmatched junction bases: 3. The CDR3 DNA reads TGTGCCAGTAGTGTCGGACAGGATAATTCACCCCTCCACTTT. Amino acid sequence: CASSVGQDNSPLHF.

The rearrangement joins TRBV11-3 to TRBJ1-5; D might be TRBD1 (6 bases). Germline assignment: CDR1 SGHNT and CDR2 YENEEA. V was cut by 5 bases and J by 3 bases, with 11 bases left in between. The CDR3 runs 14 residues. CDR3 loop: CASSPDRYNQPQHF. The CDR3 bases are TGTGCCAGCAGCCCGGACAGATACAATCAGCCCCAGCATTTT.

The J gene is TRBJ2-3, the V gene TRBV18; 8 bases agree with TRBD2. V lost 3 bases and J lost 2; bases outside the gene matches: 10. The CDR3 sequence is 17 residues long. Per germline, CDR1 KGHSH and CDR2 LQKENI. Here the CDR3 DNA reads TGTGCCAGCTCACCCCTGGGAAGAGCGGGGGACACAGATACGCAGTATTTT. Translating it yields CASSPLGRAGDTDTQYF.

The chain employs TRBV29-1 and TRBJ2-2, with D maybe TRBD1 (6 bases). V was cut by 5 bases and J by 1 base, with 17 bases left in between. This CDR3 has 16 amino acids. The germline CDR1 and CDR2 sequences are SQVTM and ANQGSEA. CDR3 loop: CSVLQQGDLNTGELFF. The CDR3 bases are TGCAGCGTTCTACAACAGGGCGACTTGAACACCGGGGAGCTGTTTTTT.

This chain connects TRBV19 to TRBJ1-5; TRBD1 matches 10 bases. The ends lost 5 bases at V and 5 bases at J; junction bases unmatched: 6. Germline V gives CDR1 LNHDA, CDR2 SQIVND (reference sequence). This CDR3 has 15 amino acids. The CDR3 reads CASSDWTGGDQPQHF. CDR3 sequence (DNA): TGTGCCAGTAGTGACTGGACAGGGGGGGATCAGCCCCAGCATTTT.

The chain is built from TRBV6-8 and TRBJ1-1; TRBD1 matches 9 bases. J lost 4 bases, V lost 6 bases, and 12 bases had no gene match. The CDR3 totals 16 residues. The germline V gene has CDR1 MNHGY and CDR2 SAAAGT. CDR3 nucleotide sequence: TGTGCCAGCAGCGCTGTCCGGACAGGGGAGGGCACTGAAGCTTTCTTT. This gives the protein CASSAVRTGEGTEAFF.

The V call is TRBV23-1, the J call TRBJ2-3, with D maybe TRBD1 (6 bases). TRBV23-1 is noted as an ORF with a role that remains uncertain. This CDR3 region has 15 residues. V lost 6 bases and J 3 bases, leaving 16 bases between the germline ends. CDR3 coding DNA: TGCGCCAGCAGCTCGGACAGCTATTCGACAGATACGCAGTATTTT. It translates to CASSSDSYSTDTQYF.